The present entry profiles one TCR beta chain with its context. Per the germline V gene, CDR1 is MNHEY and CDR2 is SMNVEV (reference sequence). V lost 4 bases and J lost 6, with 18 bases in between. CDR3 size: 15 residues. Using immunoSEQ multiplex PCR, the repertoire was profiled, and TCRdb retains in-frame clones only, with some absent. The sample yields more than 300,000 clones, 85% to 95% seen once. Those enrolled, adults aged roughly 18 to 95 years, came from about two dozen US areas. This record comes from a study of blood T cell repertoires in COVID-19. Study summary: PBMCs, B-cell-depleted T cells, or T cells were the source of the cDNA or gDNA that made up the material.

The specimen was PBMCs or T cells enriched from blood (not recorded which). The source of this sequence is a woman in her twenties or thirties who had been exposed to COVID-19. V gene TRBV27 combines with J gene TRBJ1-2; D is perhaps TRBD1 (5 bases). CDR3 coding DNA: TGTGCCAGCAGTTATGGGGGAGGCGACGTGGATGGCTACACCTTC. Encoded protein: CASSYGGGDVDGYTF.